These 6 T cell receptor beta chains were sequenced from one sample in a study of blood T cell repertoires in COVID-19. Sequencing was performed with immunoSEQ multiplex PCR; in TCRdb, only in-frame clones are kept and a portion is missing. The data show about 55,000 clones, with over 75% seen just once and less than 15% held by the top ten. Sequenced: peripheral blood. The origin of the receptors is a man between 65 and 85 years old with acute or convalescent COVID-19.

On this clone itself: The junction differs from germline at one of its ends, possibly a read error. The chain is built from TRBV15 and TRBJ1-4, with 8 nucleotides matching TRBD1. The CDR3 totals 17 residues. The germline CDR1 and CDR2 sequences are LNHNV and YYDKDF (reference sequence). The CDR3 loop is CATSREFLQGGNEKLFF. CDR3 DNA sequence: TGTGCCACCAGCCGAGAATTCCTACAGGGGGGAAATGAAAAACTGTTTTTT.

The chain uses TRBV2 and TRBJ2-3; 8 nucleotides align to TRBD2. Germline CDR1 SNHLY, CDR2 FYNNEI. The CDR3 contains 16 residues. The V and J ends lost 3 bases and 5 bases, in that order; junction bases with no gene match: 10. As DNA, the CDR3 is TGTGCCAGCAGTGATGGGGCGGGGGGACACCAAGATACGCAGTATTTT. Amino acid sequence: CASSDGAGGHQDTQYF.

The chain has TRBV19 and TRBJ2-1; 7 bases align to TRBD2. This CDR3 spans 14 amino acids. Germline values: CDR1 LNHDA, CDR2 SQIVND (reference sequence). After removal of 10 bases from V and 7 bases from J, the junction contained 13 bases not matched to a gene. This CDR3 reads CATPSGTTRNEQFF. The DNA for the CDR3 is TGTGCCACCCCTAGCGGAACCACTCGAAATGAGCAGTTCTTC. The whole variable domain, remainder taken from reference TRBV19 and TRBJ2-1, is DGGITQSPKYLFRKEGQNVTLSCEQNLNHDAMYWYRQDPGQGLRLIYYSQIVNDFQKGDIAEGYSVSREKKESFPLTVTSAQKNPTAFYLCATPSGTTRNEQFFGPGTRLTVL.

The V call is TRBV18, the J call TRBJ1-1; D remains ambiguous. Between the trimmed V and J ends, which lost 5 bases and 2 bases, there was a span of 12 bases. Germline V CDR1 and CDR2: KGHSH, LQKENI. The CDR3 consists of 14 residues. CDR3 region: CASSVQALNTEAFF. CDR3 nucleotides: TGTGCCAGCTCAGTGCAGGCCCTTAACACTGAAGCTTTCTTT.

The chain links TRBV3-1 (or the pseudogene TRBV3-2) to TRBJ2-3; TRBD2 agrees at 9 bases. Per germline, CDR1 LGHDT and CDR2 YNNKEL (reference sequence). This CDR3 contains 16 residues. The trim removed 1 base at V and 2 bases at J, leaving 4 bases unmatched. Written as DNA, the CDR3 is TGTGCCAGCAGCCAAGGGGCTAGCGGGAACACAGATACGCAGTATTTT. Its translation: CASSQGASGNTDTQYF.

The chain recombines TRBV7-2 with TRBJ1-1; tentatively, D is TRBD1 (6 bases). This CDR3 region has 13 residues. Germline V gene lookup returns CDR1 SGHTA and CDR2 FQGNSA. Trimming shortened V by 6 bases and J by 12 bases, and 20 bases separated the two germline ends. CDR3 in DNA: TGTGCCAGCAGTTTAAATAGCGGGGGCGCATCTTTCTTT. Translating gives CASSLNSGGASFF. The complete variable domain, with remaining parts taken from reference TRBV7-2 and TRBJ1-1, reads GAGVSQSPSNKVTEKGKDVELRCDPISGHTALYWYRQSLGQGLEFLIYFQGNSAPDKSGLPSDRFSAERTGGSVSTLTIQRTQQEDSAVYLCASSLNSGGASFFGQGTRLTVV.